This entry lists 21 T cell receptor beta chains sequenced from one sample in a study of cytomegalovirus exposure and HLA in healthy donors. The PCR ran on 60 Vbeta and 13 Jbeta primers. Assay: immunoSEQ multiplex PCR; the TCRdb copy retains only in-frame clones and omits some. The data contain roughly 100,000 clones, around 75% of them seen just once; the ten biggest clones take up 2.5% to 3.5%. Source material: PBMCs. The receptor set was obtained from a female donor in good health and CMV-seronegative.

This rearrangement joins TRBV28 to TRBJ1-2; D not resolved. V was trimmed by 8 bases and J by 7 bases, leaving 23 bases between them. The CDR3 extends over 15 amino acids. Germline CDR1 MDHEN, CDR2 SYDVKM. CDR3 sequence: CASPPALLTICGYTF. CDR3 sequence (DNA): TGTGCCAGCCCCCCAGCCCTCCTAACTATTTGTGGCTACACCTTC.

The CDR3 here is CASTTSGRGEQFF. The CDR3 coding sequence is TGTGCCAGCACCACTAGCGGGAGAGGTGAGCAGTTCTTC. The J gene is TRBJ2-1, the V gene TRBV7-2; 11 bases are shared with TRBD2. Trimming cost V 7 bases and J 9 bases; bases outside gene matches: 5. The length of the CDR3 is 13 residues. The germline V gene has CDR1 SGHTA and CDR2 FQGNSA.

This chain uses TRBV7-9 with TRBJ2-3, with D possibly matching TRBD1 (6 bases). CDR3 length equals 13 residues. CDR1 SEHNR and CDR2 FQNEAQ come from the germline V gene (reference sequence). Trimming took 8 bases from V and 4 from J, leaving 13 bases between them. The CDR3, as DNA: TGTGCCAGCGCCCATGCAGGGGCAGATACGCAGTATTTT. Protein product: CASAHAGADTQYF. Combining the CDR3 with reference TRBV7-9 and TRBJ2-3 gives the whole variable domain DTGVSQNPRHKITKRGQNVTFRCDPISEHNRLYWYRQTLGQGPEFLTYFQNEAQLEKSRLLSDRFSAERPKGSFSTLEIQRTEQGDSAMYLCASAHAGADTQYFGPGTRLTVL.

V and J are TRBV15 and TRBJ1-5; unclear D gene. Germline assignment: CDR1 LNHNV and CDR2 YYDKDF (reference sequence). The CDR3 covers 13 residues. Trimming stripped 6 bases from V and 5 bases from J, with 11 bases between. DNA of the CDR3: TGTGCCACCAGAGCCGAGCTCGATCAGCCCCAGCATTTT. Its translation is CATRAELDQPQHF.

The V call is TRBV6-4, the J call TRBJ2-3; TRBD2 aligns across 10 bases. CDR1 is MRHNA, CDR2 SNTAGT, per germline. After removal of 10 bases from V and 2 bases from J, the junction contained 9 bases not matched to a gene. The CDR3 length is 15 residues. The CDR3 coding sequence is TGTGCCACCGCTCCACTAGCGGGGAACACAGATACGCAGTATTTT. Amino acids: CATAPLAGNTDTQYF.

J is TRBJ1-5 and V is TRBV19; D gene unclear. The CDR3 extends over 17 amino acids. Germline CDR1 LNHDA, CDR2 SQIVND (reference sequence). The V gene lost 7 bases and the J gene lost 2 bases, with 21 bases spanning the gap. The CDR3 loop reads CASTTTSEGGGNQPQHF. Written as DNA, the CDR3 is TGTGCCAGTACCACGACAAGCGAAGGCGGGGGCAATCAGCCCCAGCATTTT.

This clone occurred once. The chain has TRBV7-2 and TRBJ1-5, with D possibly matching TRBD1 (5 bases). From germline, CDR1 is SGHTA and CDR2 FQGNSA. The V end was cut by 2 bases, the J end by 5 bases, with 13 bases between. The CDR3 consists of 15 residues. CDR3 loop: CASSLLGGEDQPQHF. DNA for the CDR3: TGTGCCAGCAGCTTATTGGGGGGGGAGGATCAGCCCCAGCATTTT. The full variable domain, with the rest looked up from reference TRBV7-2 and TRBJ1-5, is GAGVSQSPSNKVTEKGKDVELRCDPISGHTALYWYRQSLGQGLEFLIYFQGNSAPDKSGLPSDRFSAERTGGSVSTLTIQRTQQEDSAVYLCASSLLGGEDQPQHFGDGTRLSIL.

The rearrangement joins TRBV10-3 to TRBJ2-7, with 10 bases that match TRBD1. V was clipped by 7 bases and J by 1 base; unmatched bases: 4. This CDR3 is built from 14 residues. Germline V gives CDR1 ENHRY, CDR2 SYGVKD. This CDR3 reads CAIIRTGGSYEQYF. The CDR3 bases are TGTGCCATCATTAGGACAGGGGGGTCCTACGAGCAGTACTTC.

The chain uses TRBV18 and TRBJ1-2; 7 nucleotides line up with TRBD1. This CDR3 has 15 amino acids. The germline CDR1 and CDR2 sequences are KGHSH and LQKENI. J was trimmed by 4 bases and V by 6 bases; bases with no gene match: 11. Here the CDR3 reads CASSPREGASYGYTF. CDR3 in DNA: TGTGCCAGCTCGCCCCGTGAGGGGGCCTCCTATGGCTACACCTTC.

This clone was observed a few times. The chain couples TRBV6-5 to TRBJ2-7; 10 bases fit TRBD1. This CDR3 is 14 amino acids long. The germline CDR1 and CDR2 sequences are MNHEY and SVGAGI. V trimming: 6 bases; J trimming: 7 bases; junction bases outside the gene matches: 9. In DNA, the CDR3 is TGTGCCAGCAGGCGGACAGGGGGTTTAGGGGAGCAGTACTTC. This translates into CASRRTGGLGEQYF.

Here the CDR3 reads CASSRGIYGYTF. In nucleotides, the CDR3 is TGTGCCAGCTCAAGAGGGATCTATGGCTACACCTTC. The V and J genes are TRBV28 and TRBJ1-2; D uncertain. Germline V gene sequence: CDR1 MDHEN, CDR2 SYDVKM. This CDR3 comprises 12 residues. V dropped 8 bases and J dropped 4 bases, with 11 bases sitting between them.

The J gene is TRBJ2-1, the V gene TRBV2; 7 bases map to TRBD1. V was pared by 4 bases and J by 10 bases, with 10 bases of the junction left unmatched. CDR3 length: 14 residues. The germline CDR1 and CDR2 sequences are SNHLY and FYNNEI. The CDR3 DNA reads TGTGCCAGCAGTGGAAGCCCCGGACAGGACGAGCAGTTCTTC. Translating gives CASSGSPGQDEQFF.

The chain is built from TRBV2 and TRBJ1-1; D gene unclear. CDR1 is SNHLY, CDR2 FYNNEI, per germline. Trimming took off 5 bases at V and 2 bases at J, with 12 bases between the two ends. The CDR3 spans 14 residues. CDR3 protein: CASSRSGGNTEAFF. Written as DNA, the CDR3 is TGTGCCAGCAGTCGGTCGGGTGGAAACACTGAAGCTTTCTTT.

The chain is built from TRBV7-2 and TRBJ2-5, with a weak D call TRBD1 (5 bases). Germline CDR1 SGHTA, CDR2 FQGNSA. Trimming cost V 1 base and J 0 bases, with 9 bases left between them. CDR3 length: 15 residues. CDR3 DNA sequence: TGTGCCAGCAGCTTAGGGGGCCAGTACCAAGAGACCCAGTACTTC. Its translation is CASSLGGQYQETQYF.

The chain has TRBV5-5 and TRBJ2-5; 10 nucleotides agree with TRBD2. The CDR3 sequence is 18 residues long. Germline V gene data show CDR1 as SGHKS and CDR2 as YYEKEE (reference sequence). The trim removed 5 bases at V and 0 bases at J, leaving 13 bases unmatched. The CDR3 sequence: CASSGRVLAGDNQETQYF. CDR3 DNA: TGTGCCAGCAGTGGCCGTGTGCTAGCGGGAGATAACCAAGAGACCCAGTACTTC.

The J gene is TRBJ1-2, the V gene TRBV19, with a tentative D call TRBD1 (5 bases). The CDR3 extends over 12 amino acids. V was cut by 8 bases and J by 4 bases, with 11 bases left in between. Germline assignment: CDR1 LNHDA and CDR2 SQIVND (reference sequence). The DNA for the CDR3 is TGTGCCAGTCAACAGGTCGCCTATGGCTACACCTTC. Its protein is CASQQVAYGYTF.

This clone was counted a few times. The chain recombines TRBV4-1 with TRBJ2-7; D is unclear. The germline V gene has CDR1 MGHRA and CDR2 YSYEKL. The CDR3 totals 12 residues. Trimming cost V 0 bases and J 6 bases, with 6 bases left between them. CDR3 in DNA: TGCGCCAGCAGCCAAGATCTACGCGAGCAGTACTTC. Residues: CASSQDLREQYF.

The V and J genes are TRBV10-3 and TRBJ2-1; 8 bases fit TRBD2. Per the germline V gene, CDR1 is ENHRY and CDR2 is SYGVKD. This CDR3 contains 14 residues. The junction had 9 bases not matched to a gene; V was cut back by 8 bases and J by 6 bases. CDR3 sequence reads: CAISAGVGINEQFF. The CDR3 DNA sequence: TGTGCCATCTCAGCGGGGGTGGGGATCAATGAGCAGTTCTTC.

The chain combines TRBV14 with TRBJ2-3; D is unresolved. CDR1 is SGHDN, CDR2 FVKESK, per germline. This CDR3 spans 16 amino acids. The ends were cut back, 2 bases at V and 2 bases at J, with 14 bases in the middle. The CDR3 reads CASSQSPRWHTDTQYF. The CDR3 bases are TGTGCCAGCAGCCAATCTCCGAGGTGGCACACAGATACGCAGTATTTT.

The rearrangement joins TRBV4-3 to TRBJ2-5, with D maybe TRBD2 (7 bases). Trimming shortened V by 0 bases and J by 7 bases, and 9 bases separated the two germline ends. Germline V gene sequence: CDR1 LGHNA, CDR2 YSLEER. This CDR3 contains 13 residues. For the CDR3, the DNA is TGCGCCAGCAGCCAAGAAAGGGGGGGGACCCAGTACTTC. Its translation is CASSQERGGTQYF.

The chain links TRBV30 to TRBJ2-3; tentative D call: TRBD1 (5 bases). This CDR3 contains 16 residues. The germline V and J ends were trimmed by 5 bases and 2 bases, with 20 bases remaining between them. Germline V lookup: CDR1 GTSNPN, CDR2 SVGIG (reference sequence). The CDR3 DNA follows: TGTGCCTGGGTGGGGCTGGACACCGCCCCCACAGATACGCAGTATTTT. Its protein product is CAWVGLDTAPTDTQYF.